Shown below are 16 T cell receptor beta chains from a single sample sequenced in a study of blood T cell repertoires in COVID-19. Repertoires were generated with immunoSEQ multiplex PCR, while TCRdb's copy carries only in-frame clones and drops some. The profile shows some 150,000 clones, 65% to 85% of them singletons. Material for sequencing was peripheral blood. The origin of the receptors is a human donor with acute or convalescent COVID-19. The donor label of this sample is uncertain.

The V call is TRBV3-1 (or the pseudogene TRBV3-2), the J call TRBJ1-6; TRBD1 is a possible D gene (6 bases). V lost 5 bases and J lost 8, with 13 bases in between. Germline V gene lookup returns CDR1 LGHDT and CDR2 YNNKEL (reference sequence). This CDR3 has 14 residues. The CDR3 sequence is CASSSGQKHSPLHF. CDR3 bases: TGTGCCAGCAGCTCAGGACAGAAACATTCACCCCTCCACTTT.

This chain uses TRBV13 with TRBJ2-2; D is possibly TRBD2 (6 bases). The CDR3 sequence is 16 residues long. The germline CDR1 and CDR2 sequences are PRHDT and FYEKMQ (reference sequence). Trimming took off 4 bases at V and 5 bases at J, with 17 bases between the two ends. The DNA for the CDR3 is TGTGCCAGCAGCTCCCGTGGAGGGCTAGGGACCGGGGAGCTGTTTTTT. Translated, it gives CASSSRGGLGTGELFF.

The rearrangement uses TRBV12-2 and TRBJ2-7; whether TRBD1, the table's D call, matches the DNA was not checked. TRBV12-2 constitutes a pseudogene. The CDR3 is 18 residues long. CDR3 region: CASRLASPDRVVSYEQYF. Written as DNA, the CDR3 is TGTGCAAGTCGCTTAGCTTCTCCTGACAGGGTGGTATCTTACGAGCAGTACTTC.

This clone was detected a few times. Here the CDR3 DNA reads TGTGCCAGCAGCAGTAGCGGGAGGGTCGAGTTCTTC. Its translation: CASSSSGRVEFF. The V and J genes are TRBV7-9 and TRBJ2-1, with TRBD2 matching over 11 bases. V trimming: 5 bases; J trimming: 14 bases; junction bases outside the gene matches: 5. The CDR3 covers 12 residues. In germline, CDR1 is SEHNR, CDR2 FQNEAQ (reference sequence). Full variable domain (missing parts from reference TRBV7-9 and TRBJ2-1): DTGVSQNPRHKITKRGQNVTFRCDPISEHNRLYWYRQTLGQGPEFLTYFQNEAQLEKSRLLSDRFSAERPKGSFSTLEIQRTEQGDSAMYLCASSSSGRVEFFGPGTRLTVL.

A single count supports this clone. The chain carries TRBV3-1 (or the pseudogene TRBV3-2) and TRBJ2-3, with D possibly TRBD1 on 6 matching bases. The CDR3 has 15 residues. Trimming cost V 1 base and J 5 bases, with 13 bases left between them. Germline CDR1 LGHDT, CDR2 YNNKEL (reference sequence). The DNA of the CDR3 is TGTGCCAGCAGCCAAGTATTCAGAGGGGGAGATACGCAGTATTTT. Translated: CASSQVFRGGDTQYF.

The CDR3 sequence is CASINPGQGVTGELFF. CDR3 in DNA: TGTGCCAGCATAAACCCCGGACAGGGGGTCACCGGGGAGCTGTTTTTT. V gene TRBV28 combines with J gene TRBJ2-2; TRBD1 agrees at 10 bases. The CDR3 spans 16 residues. The trim removed 7 bases at V and 4 bases at J, leaving 9 bases unmatched. The germline V gene encodes CDR1 MDHEN and CDR2 SYDVKM.

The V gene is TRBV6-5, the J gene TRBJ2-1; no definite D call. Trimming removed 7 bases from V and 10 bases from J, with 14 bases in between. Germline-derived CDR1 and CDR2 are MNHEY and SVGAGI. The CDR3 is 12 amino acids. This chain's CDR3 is CASNARQIEQFF. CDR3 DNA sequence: TGTGCCAGCAACGCGAGGCAGATCGAGCAGTTCTTC.

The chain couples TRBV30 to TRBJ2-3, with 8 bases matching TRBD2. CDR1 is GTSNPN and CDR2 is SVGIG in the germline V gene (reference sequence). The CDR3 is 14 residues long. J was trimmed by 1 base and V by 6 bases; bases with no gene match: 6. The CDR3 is CACSGAGGTDTQYF. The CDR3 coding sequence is TGTGCCTGTTCCGGAGCGGGAGGCACAGATACGCAGTATTTT.

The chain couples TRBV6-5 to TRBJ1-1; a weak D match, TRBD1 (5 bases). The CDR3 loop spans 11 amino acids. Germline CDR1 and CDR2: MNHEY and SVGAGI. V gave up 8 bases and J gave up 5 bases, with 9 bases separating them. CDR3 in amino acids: CASRGWTEAFF. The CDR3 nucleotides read TGTGCCAGCCGGGGGTGGACTGAAGCTTTCTTT.

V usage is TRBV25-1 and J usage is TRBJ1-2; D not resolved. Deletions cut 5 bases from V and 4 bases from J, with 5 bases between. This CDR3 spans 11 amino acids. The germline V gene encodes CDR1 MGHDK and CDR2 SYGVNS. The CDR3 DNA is TGTGCCAGCAGTTCAGGCTATGGCTACACCTTC. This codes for CASSSGYGYTF.

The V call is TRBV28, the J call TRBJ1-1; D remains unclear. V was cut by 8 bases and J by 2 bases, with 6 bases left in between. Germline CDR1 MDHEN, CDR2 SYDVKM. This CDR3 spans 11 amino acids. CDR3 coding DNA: TGTGCCAGCGTGCGAAACACTGAAGCTTTCTTT. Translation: CASVRNTEAFF.

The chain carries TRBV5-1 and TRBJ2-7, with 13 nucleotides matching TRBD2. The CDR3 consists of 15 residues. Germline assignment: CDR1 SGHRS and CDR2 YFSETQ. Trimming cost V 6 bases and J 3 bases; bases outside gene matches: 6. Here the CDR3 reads CASKLGLAGDYEQYF. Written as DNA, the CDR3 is TGCGCCAGCAAACTTGGACTAGCGGGGGACTACGAGCAGTACTTC.

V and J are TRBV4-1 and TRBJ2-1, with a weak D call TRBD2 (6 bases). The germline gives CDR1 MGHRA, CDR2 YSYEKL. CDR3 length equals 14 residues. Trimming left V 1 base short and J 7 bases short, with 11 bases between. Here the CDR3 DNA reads TGCGCCAGCAGCCAAGTAGCGGCGTCAAATGAGCAGTTCTTC. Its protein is CASSQVAASNEQFF.

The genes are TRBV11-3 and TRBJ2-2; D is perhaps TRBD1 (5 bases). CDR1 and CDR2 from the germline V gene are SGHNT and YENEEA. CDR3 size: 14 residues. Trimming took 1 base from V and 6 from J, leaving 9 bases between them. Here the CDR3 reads CASSLGGSAGELFF. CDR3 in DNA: TGTGCCAGCAGCTTAGGGGGCTCCGCCGGGGAGCTGTTTTTT.

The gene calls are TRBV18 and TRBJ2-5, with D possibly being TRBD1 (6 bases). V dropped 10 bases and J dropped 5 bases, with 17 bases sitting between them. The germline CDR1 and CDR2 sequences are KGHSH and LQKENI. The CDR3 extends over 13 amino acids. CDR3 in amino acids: CATQGGIGETQYF. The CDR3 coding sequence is TGTGCCACCCAAGGGGGAATCGGGGAGACCCAGTACTTC.

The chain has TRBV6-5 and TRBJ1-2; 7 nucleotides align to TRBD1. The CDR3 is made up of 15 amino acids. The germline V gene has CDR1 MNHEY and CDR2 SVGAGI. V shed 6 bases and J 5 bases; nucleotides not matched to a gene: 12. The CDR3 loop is CASRLIRGNIYGYTF. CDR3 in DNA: TGTGCCAGCAGATTAATCAGGGGGAATATATATGGCTACACCTTC.